The 20 T cell receptor beta chains in this list originate from one sample, sequenced in a study of T cell changes during pregnancy in multiple sclerosis. The repertoire was sequenced with immunoSEQ multiplex PCR; TCRdb's copy has only in-frame clones and lacks some. The sample contains 25,000 to 35,000 clones, around 85% of which appear only once. The sample in question was CD8+ T cells from peripheral blood mononuclear cells, obtained after pregnancy. The origin of the receptors is a female donor with multiple sclerosis, enrolled in a pregnancy study.

The chain is built from TRBV13 and TRBJ1-1; TRBD1 might be the D (6 bases). CDR1 and CDR2 (germline): PRHDT, FYEKMQ (reference sequence). This CDR3 is 15 amino acids long. V was clipped by 4 bases and J by 3 bases, with 15 bases between them. CDR3 loop: CASSSPGVGDTEAFF. CDR3 DNA sequence: TGTGCCAGCAGCTCCCCAGGGGTTGGGGACACTGAAGCTTTCTTT.

This rearrangement joins TRBV2 to TRBJ1-4, with TRBD1 as a possible D gene (5 bases). This CDR3 is built from 16 residues. Germline loops: CDR1 SNHLY, CDR2 FYNNEI. V gave up 4 bases and J gave up 8 bases, with 20 bases separating them. Here the CDR3 reads CASSARLEGAGEKLFF. In nucleotides, the CDR3 is TGTGCCAGCAGTGCGCGGTTGGAAGGGGCAGGGGAAAAACTGTTTTTT.

The CDR3 region is CATTDRGYTGELFF. The CDR3 DNA sequence: TGCGCCACCACGGACAGGGGCTATACCGGGGAGCTGTTTTTT. The chain has TRBV10-2 and TRBJ2-2; 9 bases line up with TRBD1. The J segment lost 5 bases and the V segment lost 10 bases, leaving 8 bases of the junction unmatched. The CDR3 is 14 residues long. In germline, CDR1 is WSHSY, CDR2 SAAADI.

The chain employs TRBV21-1 and TRBJ1-2; TRBD1, the table's D call, was not compared with the DNA. TRBV21-1 has pseudogene status. The CDR3 loop spans 18 amino acids. CDR3: CASSKARGRKYYFYGYTF. CDR3 nucleotide sequence: TGTGCCAGCAGCAAAGCCAGGGGGAGAAAGTATTACTTCTATGGCTACACCTTC.

J is TRBJ2-7 and V is TRBV11-2; unclear D gene. The V end lost 3 bases, the J end lost 2 bases, and 5 bases lay between the germline ends. This CDR3 is 12 amino acids long. Per the germline V gene, CDR1 is SGHAT and CDR2 is FQNNGV. The DNA for the CDR3 is TGTGCCAGCAGCTTCGCGACCTACGAGCAGTACTTC. Amino acid sequence: CASSFATYEQYF.

V usage is TRBV11-3 and J usage is TRBJ2-1; no firm D call. V was pared by 1 base and J by 0 bases, with 16 bases between. Germline loops: CDR1 SGHNT, CDR2 YENEEA. The CDR3 length is 18 residues. The CDR3, as DNA: TGTGCCAGCAGCTTAGGAAAGGTTGGGCAGTTCTCCTACAATGAGCAGTTCTTC. Its protein product is CASSLGKVGQFSYNEQFF.

This clone was picked up one time. The chain links TRBV7-9 to TRBJ2-6; 10 bases match TRBD1. CDR3 length: 19 residues. The ends lost 6 bases at V and 2 bases at J; junction bases unmatched: 13. From germline, CDR1 is SEHNR and CDR2 FQNEAQ (reference sequence). The DNA of the CDR3 is TGTGCCAGCAGAGGGGACAGGGGTATAATCTTGGCTGGGGCCAACGTCCTGACTTTC. Amino acid sequence: CASRGDRGIILAGANVLTF.

The chain joins TRBV27 to TRBJ1-2; 11 bases match TRBD1. Per germline, CDR1 MNHEY and CDR2 SMNVEV (reference sequence). The CDR3 extends over 14 amino acids. With 5 bases clipped from V and 7 bases from J, the junction kept 6 bases outside the gene matches. CDR3 region: CASSMLGTGGGYTF. The CDR3 DNA reads TGTGCCAGCAGTATGCTAGGGACAGGGGGTGGCTACACCTTC.

The CDR3 loop reads CASSLGGIPNNEQFF. The CDR3 DNA is TGTGCCAGCAGCTTAGGCGGGATCCCTAACAATGAGCAGTTCTTC. The chain recombines TRBV11-2 with TRBJ2-1, with a weak D call TRBD2 (6 bases). V gave up 1 base and J gave up 5 bases, with 12 bases separating them. CDR3 length: 15 residues. From germline, CDR1 is SGHAT and CDR2 FQNNGV.

The chain employs TRBV4-1 and TRBJ2-1; D is perhaps TRBD2 (6 bases). Between the trimmed V and J ends, which lost 0 bases and 4 bases, there was a span of 13 bases. The CDR3 runs to 16 residues. Per germline, CDR1 MGHRA and CDR2 YSYEKL. The CDR3 DNA is TGCGCCAGCAGCCAAGATTTTGGGGGGACGTACAATGAGCAGTTCTTC. Translation gives CASSQDFGGTYNEQFF.

The chain recombines TRBV27 with TRBJ1-6; perhaps TRBD1 as D (5 bases). Looked up from germline, CDR1 is MNHEY and CDR2 is SMNVEV (reference sequence). With 5 bases removed from V and 0 bases from J, the gap between germline ends came to 14 bases. The CDR3 extends over 17 amino acids. CDR3 sequence: CASSGRGGSSYNSPLHF. CDR3 nucleotide sequence: TGTGCCAGCAGTGGGCGGGGGGGGAGCTCCTATAATTCACCCCTCCACTTT.

The chain has TRBV7-9 and TRBJ2-7; D is undetermined. The germline CDR1 and CDR2 sequences are SEHNR and FQNEAQ (reference sequence). Trimming pared 5 bases from V and 2 bases from J, leaving 16 bases between. There are 15 residues in the CDR3. CDR3 region: CASSPGPLGTYEQYF. In DNA form, the CDR3 reads TGTGCCAGCAGCCCGGGTCCGCTGGGTACCTACGAGCAGTACTTC. The full variable domain, with the rest looked up from reference TRBV7-9 and TRBJ2-7, is DTGVSQNPRHKITKRGQNVTFRCDPISEHNRLYWYRQTLGQGPEFLTYFQNEAQLEKSRLLSDRFSAERPKGSFSTLEIQRTEQGDSAMYLCASSPGPLGTYEQYFGPGTRLTVT.

The rearrangement links TRBV11-2 to TRBJ2-7, with D perhaps matching TRBD2 (5 bases). V was shortened by 5 bases and J by 2 bases, with 13 bases between the two germline ends. The CDR3 is 14 residues long. Germline CDR1 and CDR2: SGHAT and FQNNGV. The CDR3 DNA sequence: TGTGCCAGCAGCCTCAGTGGACTCCCCTACGAGCAGTACTTC. Translating it yields CASSLSGLPYEQYF. Full variable domain (missing parts from reference TRBV11-2 and TRBJ2-7): EAGVAQSPRYKIIEKRQSVAFWCNPISGHATLYWYQQILGQGPKLLIQFQNNGVVDDSQLPKDRFSAERLKGVDSTLKIQPAKLEDSAVYLCASSLSGLPYEQYFGPGTRLTVT.

The chain carries TRBV7-9 and TRBJ1-2; tentative D call: TRBD1 (6 bases). Germline loops: CDR1 SEHNR, CDR2 FQNEAQ (reference sequence). This CDR3 has 13 amino acids. V lost 3 bases, J lost 2 bases, and 7 bases lay in between. The CDR3 here is CASSLGHNYGYTF. CDR3 DNA sequence: TGTGCCAGCAGCTTGGGACACAACTATGGCTACACCTTC.

The gene calls are TRBV2 and TRBJ2-7; D perhaps matches TRBD2 (5 bases). In germline, CDR1 is SNHLY, CDR2 FYNNEI. CDR3 length: 15 amino acids. With 1 base removed from V and 2 bases from J, the gap between germline ends came to 12 bases. For the CDR3, the DNA is TGTGCCAGCAGTGAAGGGTTCTCCGGGACCTACGAGCAGTACTTC. As protein: CASSEGFSGTYEQYF.

The chain employs TRBV27 and TRBJ2-4, with D possibly TRBD2 on 5 matching bases. The germline V and J ends were trimmed by 6 bases and 1 base, with 13 bases remaining between them. CDR3 length equals 15 residues. The germline V gene has CDR1 MNHEY and CDR2 SMNVEV (reference sequence). The CDR3 loop is CASRPTSFAKNIQYF. The DNA of the CDR3 is TGTGCCAGCAGACCTACTAGTTTCGCCAAAAACATTCAGTACTTC.

The CDR3 protein is CASSVGTGYQPQHF. The CDR3 bases are TGTGCCAGCAGCGTAGGGACAGGGTATCAGCCCCAGCATTTT. The chain recombines TRBV9 with TRBJ1-5, with 8 bases lining up with TRBD1. This CDR3 has 14 residues. CDR1 is SGDLS and CDR2 is YYNGEE in the germline V gene. V shed 0 bases and J 5 bases; nucleotides not matched to a gene: 1.

The V gene is TRBV30, the J gene TRBJ1-1; D is unclear. Germline CDR1 is GTSNPN and CDR2 is SVGIG (reference sequence). Between the trimmed V and J ends, which lost 0 bases and 1 base, there was a span of 3 bases. The CDR3 extends over 12 amino acids. The CDR3 spells CAWSVRNTEAFF. CDR3 in DNA: TGTGCCTGGAGTGTTAGGAACACTGAAGCTTTCTTT.

The J gene is TRBJ2-2, the V gene TRBV27; TRBD2 matches 10 bases. After removal of 4 bases from V and 6 bases from J, the junction contained 5 bases not matched to a gene. This CDR3 has 15 amino acids. Germline-derived CDR1 and CDR2 are MNHEY and SMNVEV (reference sequence). The CDR3, as DNA: TGTGCCAGCAGTTCACTAGCGGGGTTAGCCGGGGAGCTGTTTTTT. As protein: CASSSLAGLAGELFF.

The chain uses TRBV5-4 and TRBJ2-5; TRBD1 is a possible D gene (6 bases). CDR1 is SGHNT and CDR2 is YYREEE in the germline V gene (reference sequence). This CDR3 comprises 13 residues. Trimming stripped 0 bases from V and 3 bases from J, with 6 bases between. This chain's CDR3 is CASSLDREETQYF. CDR3 coding DNA: TGTGCCAGCAGCTTGGACAGGGAAGAGACCCAGTACTTC.